Described below is a single T cell receptor beta chain sequence and its context. These data come from a study of OX40 agonist ivuxolimab in advanced cancers. V was pared by 0 bases and J by 2 bases, with 11 bases between. Germline V CDR1 and CDR2: SGHRS, YFSETQ. CDR3 length: 15 residues. Only in-frame clones appear in the TCRdb table, and some are missing; sequencing was by immunoSEQ multiplex PCR. The sample has 55,000 to 65,000 clones, around nine tenths seen once; the top ten hold roughly 0.5%. The TCR was taken from an adult with an advanced solid tumor such as melanoma, head and neck, liver or kidney cancer. The V and J genes are TRBV5-1 and TRBJ2-5; TRBD2 is a possible D gene (5 bases). This specimen consisted of CD4+ or CD8+ T cells sorted from blood, obtained in a trial of the OX40 agonist ivuxolimab. The CDR3 protein is CASSLGPTKQETQYF. The CDR3 DNA reads as TGCGCCAGCAGCTTGGGGCCGACTAAACAAGAGACCCAGTACTTC.